This entry lists 14 T cell receptor beta chains sequenced from one sample in a study of blood T cell repertoires in COVID-19. Sequencing used immunoSEQ multiplex PCR; TCRdb keeps in-frame clones, though not all of them. Of about 330,000 clones detected, around 87% appear once; the ten largest clones hold under 5.5%. Sequenced: PBMCs or T cells enriched from blood (not recorded which). Receptors were obtained from a woman aged 30 to 39 who had recovered from COVID-19.

Only a few counts were recorded for this clone. The rearrangement joins TRBV7-9 to TRBJ2-5; 10 bases are shared with TRBD1. CDR3 size: 15 residues. The V gene end was trimmed by 4 bases and the J gene end by 2 bases; junction bases not matched to a gene: 4. CDR1 and CDR2 (germline): SEHNR, FQNEAQ (reference sequence). In DNA form, the CDR3 reads TGTGCCAGCAGCTGGACGGGACAGGGGCAAGAGACCCAGTACTTC. This encodes CASSWTGQGQETQYF.

A few counts support this clone. This chain links TRBV6-5 with TRBJ1-1; the D gene is possibly TRBD1 (5 bases). CDR3 length: 13 amino acids. The germline gives CDR1 MNHEY, CDR2 SVGAGI. V lost 2 bases and J 4 bases, leaving 8 bases between the germline ends. The CDR3 spells CASSYGQGTEAFF. The DNA of the CDR3 is TGTGCCAGCAGTTACGGGCAGGGCACTGAAGCTTTCTTT.

This sequence joins TRBV9 and TRBJ2-7, with 9 bases fitting TRBD1. From germline, CDR1 is SGDLS and CDR2 YYNGEE. The CDR3 is made up of 16 amino acids. Losses at the gene ends were 1 base for V and 2 bases for J; bases not matched to a gene: 7. Here the CDR3 reads CASSVSRTGAPYEQYF. The DNA of the CDR3 is TGTGCCAGCAGCGTAAGCCGGACAGGGGCCCCCTACGAGCAGTACTTC.

This chain joins TRBV5-1 and TRBJ2-5; 10 bases line up with TRBD1. J gave up 3 bases and V 4 bases, and 0 bases lay outside the gene matches. Per the germline V gene, CDR1 is SGHRS and CDR2 is YFSETQ. This CDR3 has 13 residues. The CDR3 loop reads CASSGTGEETQYF. For the CDR3, the DNA is TGCGCCAGCAGCGGGACAGGGGAAGAGACCCAGTACTTC.

This CDR3 is CASSLLGGGAQHF. CDR3 DNA: TGCGCCAGCAGCTTGCTAGGCGGGGGGGCCCAGCATTTT. V is TRBV5-1 and J is TRBJ1-5; maybe TRBD1 (5 bases). Trimming shortened V by 1 base and J by 11 bases, and 13 bases separated the two germline ends. The germline V gene has CDR1 SGHRS and CDR2 YFSETQ. The CDR3 spans 13 residues.

The chain is built from TRBV29-1 and TRBJ2-1; TRBD2 matches 14 bases. Losses at the gene ends were 8 bases for V and 8 bases for J; bases not matched to a gene: 8. Per the germline V gene, CDR1 is SQVTM and CDR2 is ANQGSEA. CDR3 size: 14 residues. The CDR3 DNA is TGCAGCTATACGCCGGGACTAGCGGGGGATGAGCAGTTCTTC. Translated: CSYTPGLAGDEQFF.

V and J are TRBV5-4 and TRBJ1-2, with 8 bases aligning to TRBD1. The CDR3 runs to 15 residues. The V gene's germline CDR1 is SGHNT and CDR2 YYREEE (reference sequence). V was pared by 4 bases and J by 4 bases, with 9 bases of the junction left unmatched. The chain's CDR3 is CASSRRGQAIYGYTF. The CDR3 DNA reads as TGTGCCAGCAGCCGAAGGGGACAGGCGATCTATGGCTACACCTTC.

This clone has just one count. The rearrangement joins TRBV27 to TRBJ2-5, with 9 bases fitting TRBD2. The CDR3 has 15 amino acids. V shed 1 base and J 2 bases; nucleotides not matched to a gene: 2. CDR1 and CDR2 from the germline V gene are MNHEY and SMNVEV (reference sequence). CDR3 amino acids: CASSLWGLAQETQYF. The CDR3 nucleotides are TGTGCCAGCAGTTTATGGGGACTAGCACAAGAGACCCAGTACTTC.

J is TRBJ1-5 and V is TRBV7-8; D is undetermined. Trimming took 1 base from V and 7 from J, leaving 11 bases between them. Per germline, CDR1 SGHVS and CDR2 FQNEAQ. This CDR3 has 14 residues. Written as DNA, the CDR3 is TGTGCCAGCAGCTTAGTGGGCAGAGACCAGCCCCAGCATTTT. Translated: CASSLVGRDQPQHF. Combining the CDR3 with reference TRBV7-8 and TRBJ1-5 gives the whole variable domain GAGVSQSPRYKVAKRGQDVALRCDPISGHVSLFWYQQALGQGPEFLTYFQNEAQLDKSGLPSDRFFAERPEGSVSTLKIQRTQQEDSAVYLCASSLVGRDQPQHFGDGTRLSIL.

V usage is TRBV5-1 and J usage is TRBJ2-4, with 10 bases fitting TRBD2. The CDR3 is 18 amino acids. Germline trimming cut 9 bases from V and 4 bases from J; bases unmatched to any gene: 19. Germline V gene data show CDR1 as SGHRS and CDR2 as YFSETQ. The CDR3 DNA sequence: TGCGCCACCATCGGTCTAGCGGGGGCACCTAAGACTAAAAACATTCAGTACTTC. Its protein product is CATIGLAGAPKTKNIQYF.

This clone was recorded only once. The rearrangement links TRBV2 to TRBJ2-7; D possibly corresponds to TRBD2 (5 bases). Trimming took off 5 bases at V and 6 bases at J, with 14 bases between the two ends. CDR1 SNHLY and CDR2 FYNNEI come from the germline V gene. This CDR3 has 13 residues. CDR3 region: CASSPKRVREQYF. The CDR3 DNA sequence: TGTGCCAGCAGTCCTAAGAGGGTTCGCGAGCAGTACTTC.

The V call is TRBV7-9, the J call TRBJ2-7; the D gene is possibly TRBD1 (5 bases). The germline gives CDR1 SEHNR, CDR2 FQNEAQ (reference sequence). V was cut by 2 bases and J by 6 bases, with 17 bases left in between. This CDR3 is built from 15 residues. The CDR3 loop is CASSLHTPQGPEQYF. DNA of the CDR3: TGTGCCAGCAGCTTACATACCCCGCAGGGTCCCGAGCAGTACTTC.

This clone was counted only a few times. The chain is built from TRBV9 and TRBJ2-3, with 9 bases fitting TRBD1. The germline gives CDR1 SGDLS, CDR2 YYNGEE. V was clipped by 4 bases and J by 3 bases; unmatched bases: 6. The CDR3 length is 15 residues. The CDR3 sequence: CASSFGQGSTDTQYF. The CDR3 nucleotides read TGTGCCAGCAGCTTCGGACAGGGGTCGACAGATACGCAGTATTTT.

The chain couples TRBV5-6 to TRBJ1-2; D is perhaps TRBD1 (6 bases). This CDR3 region has 13 residues. V was clipped by 2 bases and J by 8 bases, with 13 bases between them. Germline-derived CDR1 and CDR2 are SGHDT and YYEEEE. CDR3 sequence (DNA): TGTGCCAGCAGCTTTTCAGGGGCGCGGGGCTACACCTTC. It codes for CASSFSGARGYTF.